Listed below are T cell receptor beta chains from one sample, sequenced in a study of human T cells and chemical hapten exposure. A single record per CDR3 protein comes from TCRdb applying MiXCR to the RACE reads. This table holds over 45,000 distinct CDR3 sequences, roughly a tenth found once. The sequences come from whole blood, collected in connection with sensitization to the hapten diphenylcyclopropenone (DPC). Source of these receptors: a woman aged 40 to 50 with alopecia areata. Some clones in this sample may be carry-over from other donors' samples. Each CDR3 is given with its conserved first and last residue. A D gene is named only where the DNA matches it firmly. Size is omitted from some rows. Given values are once, few, many or a class for expanded clones.

CDR3aa: CASSFEAGVNTEAFF
CDR3nt: TGTGCCAGCAGCTTCGAGGCCGGGGTGAACACTGAAGCTTTCTTT
v_gene: TRBV7-6
d_gene: .
abundance: .
j_gene: TRBJ1-1

CDR3aa: CAWTRTGPQNIQYF
CDR3nt: TGTGCCTGGACCCGCACAGGACCCCAAAACATTCAGTACTTC
v_gene: TRBV30
d_gene: .
abundance: .
j_gene: TRBJ2-4

CDR3aa: CASKLAVSGANVLTF
CDR3nt: TGTGCCAGTAAACTAGCCGTCTCTGGGGCCAACGTCCTGACTTTC
v_gene: TRBV19
d_gene: .
abundance: .
j_gene: TRBJ2-6

CDR3aa: CASGQGFYEQYF
CDR3nt: TGTGCCTCGGGACAGGGTTTCTACGAGCAGTACTTC
v_gene: TRBV28
d_gene: TRBD1
abundance: many
j_gene: TRBJ2-7

CDR3aa: CSVVLLVGGEQFF
CDR3nt: TGCAGCGTTGTCTTACTAGTAGGGGGTGAGCAGTTCTTC
v_gene: TRBV29-1
d_gene: .
abundance: once
j_gene: TRBJ2-1

CDR3aa: CASRSHDGANYGYTF
CDR3nt: TGTGCCAGTAGATCGCATGACGGGGCTAACTATGGCTACACCTTC
v_gene: TRBV19
d_gene: .
abundance: .
j_gene: TRBJ1-2

CDR3aa: CSARDLHMGRGPEAFF
CDR3nt: TGCAGTGCTAGAGACCTTCATATGGGGAGAGGCCCTGAAGCTTTCTTT
v_gene: TRBV20-1
d_gene: .
abundance: many
j_gene: TRBJ1-1

CDR3aa: CAWASGRHNVLTF
CDR3nt: TGTGCCTGGGCTTCGGGACGCCACAACGTCCTGACTTTC
v_gene: TRBV30
d_gene: .
abundance: many
j_gene: TRBJ2-6

CDR3aa: CSVGIQGGGNTIYF
CDR3nt: TGCAGCGTTGGGATACAGGGAGGTGGAAACACCATATATTTT
v_gene: TRBV29-1
d_gene: .
abundance: many
j_gene: TRBJ1-3

CDR3aa: CASSSNRGIDEKLFF
CDR3nt: TGTGCCAGCAGCTCCAACAGGGGGATCGATGAAAAACTGTTTTTT
v_gene: TRBV5-4
d_gene: TRBD1
abundance: many
j_gene: TRBJ1-4

CDR3aa: CASSFRQGEQIEAFF
CDR3nt: TGTGCCAGCAGCTTCCGACAGGGCGAACAAATTGAAGCTTTCTTT
v_gene: TRBV21-1
d_gene: .
abundance: many
j_gene: TRBJ1-1

CDR3aa: CASSAEGGQLTDTQYF
CDR3nt: TGTGCCAGCAGCGCGGAGGGAGGGCAGCTCACAGATACGCAGTATTTT
v_gene: TRBV9
d_gene: TRBD2
abundance: few
j_gene: TRBJ2-3

CDR3aa: CSASGAPSSTDTQYF
CDR3nt: TGCAGTGCTAGTGGGGCCCCGTCTAGCACAGATACGCAGTATTTT
v_gene: TRBV20-1
d_gene: .
abundance: .
j_gene: TRBJ2-3

CDR3aa: CASSFDEKLFF
CDR3nt: TGTGCCAGCAGCTTCGATGAAAAACTGTTTTTT
v_gene: TRBV7-9
d_gene: .
abundance: few
j_gene: TRBJ1-4

CDR3aa: CASRPVGQNNSPLHF
CDR3nt: TGTGCCAGCCGACCCGTGGGACAGAACAATTCACCCCTCCACTTT
v_gene: TRBV18
d_gene: TRBD1
abundance: many
j_gene: TRBJ1-6

CDR3aa: CASSYSSGGPSYEQYF
CDR3nt: TGTGCCAGCAGTTACTCATCCGGGGGTCCTTCCTACGAGCAGTACTTC
v_gene: TRBV6-2/TRBV6-3
d_gene: .
abundance: many
j_gene: TRBJ2-7

CDR3aa: CRGKEKLFF
CDR3nt: TGCAGGGGGAAGGAAAAACTGTTTTTT
v_gene: TRBV29-1
d_gene: .
abundance: few
j_gene: TRBJ1-4

CDR3aa: CASSQQLTGGGNEQFF
CDR3nt: TGCGCCAGCAGCCAGCAACTAACAGGGGGCGGGAATGAGCAGTTCTTC
v_gene: TRBV4-3
d_gene: TRBD1
abundance: many
j_gene: TRBJ2-1

CDR3aa: CASRRGSDSALTF
CDR3nt: TGTGCCAGCAGGCGTGGCTCGGATTCGGCCCTGACTTTC
v_gene: TRBV3-1
d_gene: .
abundance: .
j_gene: TRBJ2-6

CDR3aa: CASSTDGGSSYNEQFF
CDR3nt: TGTGCCAGCAGCACGGACGGGGGAAGCTCCTACAATGAGCAGTTCTTC
v_gene: TRBV7-7
d_gene: .
abundance: many
j_gene: TRBJ2-1

CDR3aa: CASSQRIARGRYSPLHF
CDR3nt: TGTGCCAGCAGCCAAAGGATTGCCCGGGGTAGATATTCACCCCTCCACTTT
v_gene: TRBV14
d_gene: .
abundance: .
j_gene: TRBJ1-6

CDR3aa: CASSSLEVETQYF
CDR3nt: TGTGCCAGCAGCTCCTTGGAAGTAGAGACCCAGTACTTC
v_gene: TRBV21-1
d_gene: .
abundance: few
j_gene: TRBJ2-5

CDR3aa: CASSLDRGLRGTGELFF
CDR3nt: TGTGCCAGCAGCCTCGACAGGGGGCTACGCGGGACCGGGGAGCTGTTTTTT
v_gene: TRBV7-2
d_gene: TRBD1
abundance: many
j_gene: TRBJ2-2

CDR3aa: CASSPRTSGGHTGELFF
CDR3nt: TGTGCCAGCAGCCCTAGGACTAGCGGGGGGCACACCGGGGAGCTGTTTTTT
v_gene: TRBV7-2
d_gene: TRBD2
abundance: many
j_gene: TRBJ2-2

CDR3aa: CASSRTGEGTEAFF
CDR3nt: TGTGCCAGCAGCCGGACAGGGGAGGGCACTGAAGCTTTCTTT
v_gene: TRBV6-2/TRBV6-3
d_gene: TRBD1
abundance: many
j_gene: TRBJ1-1

CDR3aa: CASSGRPGQGRSPLHF
CDR3nt: TGTGCCAGCAGTGGGCGGCCGGGACAGGGTCGTTCACCCCTCCACTTT
v_gene: TRBV6-5
d_gene: TRBD1
abundance: many
j_gene: TRBJ1-6

CDR3aa: CASSPPASSHQPQHF
CDR3nt: TGTGCCAGCAGTCCCCCGGCCTCGTCCCATCAGCCCCAGCATTTT
v_gene: TRBV6-2/TRBV6-3
d_gene: .
abundance: many
j_gene: TRBJ1-5

CDR3aa: CASSSGLRGTEAFF
CDR3nt: TGTGCCAGCAGTTCCGGACTACGAGGAACTGAAGCTTTCTTT
v_gene: TRBV2
d_gene: .
abundance: many
j_gene: TRBJ1-1

CDR3aa: CASSLVFGEKLFF
CDR3nt: TGTGCCAGCAGTTTAGTTTTCGGTGAAAAACTGTTTTTT
v_gene: TRBV12-3/TRBV12-4
d_gene: .
abundance: .
j_gene: TRBJ1-4

CDR3aa: CASSFFRQGLGTFF
CDR3nt: TGTGCCAGCAGTTTTTTTAGACAGGGGTTGGGAACTTTCTTT
v_gene: TRBV12-3/TRBV12-4
d_gene: TRBD1
abundance: many
j_gene: TRBJ1-1

CDR3aa: CASSLTTRGATTDTQYF
CDR3nt: TGTGCCAGCAGCTTAACCACGCGGGGGGCCACGACAGATACGCAGTATTTT
v_gene: TRBV7-2
d_gene: TRBD2
abundance: few
j_gene: TRBJ2-3

CDR3aa: CASSQGTRSEKLFF
CDR3nt: TGCGCCAGCAGCCAAGGGACCCGAAGTGAAAAACTGTTTTTT
v_gene: TRBV4-1
d_gene: .
abundance: many
j_gene: TRBJ1-4

CDR3aa: CASSYGTGGNQPQHF
CDR3nt: TGTGCCAGCAGTTATGGGACAGGGGGCAATCAGCCCCAGCATTTT
v_gene: TRBV12-3/TRBV12-4
d_gene: TRBD1
abundance: .
j_gene: TRBJ1-5

CDR3aa: CASSQDPGDQETQYF
CDR3nt: TGCGCCAGCAGCCAAGATCCTGGCGACCAAGAGACCCAGTACTTC
v_gene: TRBV4-1
d_gene: .
abundance: medium-sized
j_gene: TRBJ2-5

CDR3aa: CASSYGSSGANVLTF
CDR3nt: TGTGCCAGCAGTTACGGAAGCTCTGGGGCCAACGTCCTGACTTTC
v_gene: TRBV6-2/TRBV6-3
d_gene: .
abundance: medium-sized
j_gene: TRBJ2-6

CDR3aa: CASSFDRRNDQPQHF
CDR3nt: TGTGCCAGCAGTTTCGATCGGCGGAATGATCAGCCCCAGCATTTT
v_gene: TRBV28
d_gene: .
abundance: .
j_gene: TRBJ1-5

CDR3aa: CASSPFGASPPQHF
CDR3nt: TGTGCCAGCAGCCCATTCGGTGCATCCCCGCCCCAGCATTTT
v_gene: TRBV12-3/TRBV12-4
d_gene: .
abundance: .
j_gene: TRBJ1-5

CDR3aa: CSARGPNTEAFF
CDR3nt: TGCAGTGCTAGAGGGCCGAACACTGAAGCTTTCTTT
v_gene: TRBV20-1
d_gene: .
abundance: many
j_gene: TRBJ1-1

CDR3aa: CATSGVGTGELFF
CDR3nt: TGTGCCACCTCAGGTGTCGGCACCGGGGAGCTGTTTTTT
v_gene: TRBV4-2
d_gene: .
abundance: many
j_gene: TRBJ2-2

CDR3aa: CASSLEKPGELFF
CDR3nt: TGTGCCAGCAGCTTAGAGAAACCCGGGGAGCTGTTTTTT
v_gene: TRBV7-2
d_gene: .
abundance: .
j_gene: TRBJ2-2

CDR3aa: CASSLQAGGTDTQYF
CDR3nt: TGTGCCAGCAGTTTACAAGCGGGGGGCACAGATACGCAGTATTTT
v_gene: TRBV27
d_gene: TRBD2
abundance: .
j_gene: TRBJ2-3

CDR3aa: CASSPTSGGADPETQYF
CDR3nt: TGTGCCAGCAGTCCGACTAGCGGGGGGGCCGATCCAGAGACCCAGTACTTC
v_gene: TRBV6-6
d_gene: TRBD2
abundance: many
j_gene: TRBJ2-5

CDR3aa: CASSLANGEETQYF
CDR3nt: TGCGCCAGCAGCTTGGCCAACGGGGAAGAGACCCAGTACTTC
v_gene: TRBV5-1
d_gene: .
abundance: .
j_gene: TRBJ2-5

CDR3aa: CASSYSGGGTDTQYF
CDR3nt: TGTGCCAGCAGTTACTCCGGCGGGGGCACAGATACGCAGTATTTT
v_gene: TRBV6-5
d_gene: .
abundance: .
j_gene: TRBJ2-3

CDR3aa: CAWTGIKGTEAFF
CDR3nt: TGTGCCTGGACAGGGATTAAGGGCACTGAAGCTTTCTTT
v_gene: TRBV30
d_gene: .
abundance: few
j_gene: TRBJ1-1

CDR3aa: CASSVTGTSGEQFF
CDR3nt: TGTGCCAGCAGCGTTACCGGGACTAGCGGGGAGCAGTTCTTC
v_gene: TRBV6-2/TRBV6-3
d_gene: TRBD2
abundance: .
j_gene: TRBJ2-1

CDR3aa: CSVQEGATEAFF
CDR3nt: TGCAGCGTTCAGGAGGGAGCCACTGAAGCTTTCTTT
v_gene: TRBV29-1
d_gene: .
abundance: many
j_gene: TRBJ1-1

CDR3aa: CSARQVFGSGYTF
CDR3nt: TGCAGTGCTCGACAGGTTTTTGGTAGTGGCTACACCTTC
v_gene: TRBV20-1
d_gene: .
abundance: few
j_gene: TRBJ1-2

CDR3aa: CASSQVLNTEAFF
CDR3nt: TGCGCCAGCAGCCAAGTATTGAACACTGAAGCTTTCTTT
v_gene: TRBV4-3
d_gene: .
abundance: .
j_gene: TRBJ1-1

CDR3aa: CSARGLLGLPNTEAFF
CDR3nt: TGCAGTGCTAGGGGGTTGTTGGGACTCCCGAACACTGAAGCTTTCTTT
v_gene: TRBV20-1
d_gene: .
abundance: .
j_gene: TRBJ1-1

CDR3aa: CASSLRPGQSSYNEQFF
CDR3nt: TGTGCCAGCAGCTTAAGACCCGGACAGTCTTCCTACAATGAGCAGTTTTTC
v_gene: TRBV11-3
d_gene: .
abundance: many
j_gene: TRBJ2-1

CDR3aa: CASSHDGQARFQETQYF
CDR3nt: TGTGCCAGCAGCCACGACGGACAGGCTAGATTCCAAGAGACCCAGTACTTC
v_gene: TRBV4-2
d_gene: TRBD1
abundance: many
j_gene: TRBJ2-5

CDR3aa: CASSLNRLNTEAFF
CDR3nt: TGTGCCAGCAGCTTAAACAGACTGAACACTGAAGCTTTCTTT
v_gene: TRBV13
d_gene: .
abundance: many
j_gene: TRBJ1-1

CDR3aa: CASSEGQGDGTDTQYF
CDR3nt: TGTGCCAGCAGCGAGGGACAGGGAGATGGCACAGATACGCAGTATTTT
v_gene: TRBV6-4
d_gene: TRBD1
abundance: many
j_gene: TRBJ2-3

CDR3aa: CASSLGTSGGSGSSYNEQFF
CDR3nt: TGTGCCAGCAGTTTAGGGACTAGCGGGGGGTCTGGCAGCTCCTACAATGAGCAGTTCTTC
v_gene: TRBV28
d_gene: TRBD2
abundance: many
j_gene: TRBJ2-1